One sample yielded the 13 T cell receptor beta chains listed below, sequenced in a study of blood T cell repertoires in COVID-19 (dated by TCRdb to about 2020). Preparation of the library involved the immunoSEQ multiplex PCR assay. The table was pulled from immuneACCESS by TCRdb, which kept in-frame rearrangements only. Such tables lose some clones; where checked, under half of the loss comes from unresolved V genes, and the rest has no known cause. This sample is represented by about 250,000 clones; about 83% of them were singletons. The ten largest clones take up roughly 4% of the sample. The sequencing input was peripheral blood. These receptors all stem from a man aged 45-60 years with acute or convalescent COVID-19.

On this clone: The germline gene is not matched at one end of the junction; a read error may be the cause. The V gene is TRBV7-7, the J gene TRBJ2-3, with TRBD1 identical over 9 bases. The germline V gene has CDR1 SSHAT and CDR2 FNYEAQ (reference sequence). The CDR3 length is 15 residues. The CDR3 here is CASSAGTGIGDTQYF. CDR3 DNA: TGTGCTAGCAGCGCCGGGACAGGGATTGGAGATACGCAGTATTTT. Looking up the rest from reference TRBV7-7 and TRBJ2-3 gives the full variable domain: GAGVSQSPRYKVTKRGQDVTLRCDPISSHATLYWYQQALGQGPEFLTYFNYEAQPDKSGLPSDRFSAERPEGSISTLTIQRTEQRDSAMYRCASSAGTGIGDTQYFGPGTRLTVL.

The chain has TRBV5-8 and TRBJ1-5; 8 nucleotides match TRBD1. Per germline, CDR1 SGHTS and CDR2 YDEGEE. The V and J ends lost 3 bases and 3 bases, in that order; junction bases with no gene match: 5. The CDR3 totals 15 residues. The CDR3 coding sequence is TGTGCCAGCAGCTGGGGACAGGCCATCAATCAGCCCCAGCATTTT. Translating it yields CASSWGQAINQPQHF. Complete variable domain (other parts from reference TRBV5-8 and TRBJ1-5): EAGVTQSPTHLIKTRGQQATLRCSPISGHTSVYWYQQALGLGLQFLLWYDEGEERNRGNFPPRFSGRQFPNYSSELNVNALELEDSALYLCASSWGQAINQPQHFGDGTRLSIL.

The gene calls are TRBV29-1 and TRBJ1-1; possibly TRBD1 for D (6 bases). Germline V CDR1 and CDR2: SQVTM, ANQGSEA. Deletions cut 8 bases from V and 3 bases from J, with 7 bases between. The CDR3 length is 10 residues. The CDR3 reads CSTGYTEAFF. CDR3 nucleotide sequence: TGCAGCACAGGGTACACTGAAGCTTTCTTT.

The V and J genes are TRBV28 and TRBJ1-3, with D unresolved. The CDR3 is made up of 16 amino acids. Trimming pared 3 bases from V and 0 bases from J, leaving 12 bases between. CDR1 MDHEN and CDR2 SYDVKM come from the germline V gene. CDR3 coding DNA: TGTGCCAGCAGTTTTGTGACATCGGTCTCTGGAAACACCATATATTTT. It is translated as CASSFVTSVSGNTIYF.

The rearrangement links TRBV6-5 to TRBJ2-5; 7 bases line up with TRBD2. Per the germline V gene, CDR1 is MNHEY and CDR2 is SVGAGI. The CDR3 has 14 residues. The ends lost 7 bases at V and 4 bases at J; junction bases unmatched: 9. The CDR3 DNA sequence: TGTGCCAGCACCTCACCGGGGGGTGTAGAGACCCAGTACTTC. Amino acids: CASTSPGGVETQYF.

The chain couples TRBV7-3 to TRBJ2-1; TRBD1 aligns across 10 bases. The CDR3 length is 13 residues. Germline lookup yields CDR1 SGHTA and CDR2 FQGTGA. The V gene end was trimmed by 5 bases and the J gene end by 7 bases; junction bases not matched to a gene: 2. In nucleotides, the CDR3 is TGTGCCAGCAGCACGGGACAGGGGAATGAGCAGTTCTTC. Protein sequence: CASSTGQGNEQFF.

The chain is built from TRBV11-1 and TRBJ2-7; 13 bases map to TRBD2. V lost 5 bases and J lost 1; bases outside the gene matches: 5. CDR3 length equals 16 residues. Germline CDR1 SGHAT, CDR2 FQDESV (reference sequence). In DNA, the CDR3 is TGTGCCAGCAGCCATGGGACTAGCGGGAATTCCTACGAGCAGTACTTC. Its translation: CASSHGTSGNSYEQYF.

The V gene is TRBV28, the J gene TRBJ2-4; D call uncertain. This CDR3 comprises 16 residues. Germline CDR1 and CDR2: MDHEN and SYDVKM. V lost 2 bases and J lost 0, with 11 bases in between. DNA of the CDR3: TGTGCCAGCAGTTTAATCCCAGGTCTAGCCAAAAACATTCAGTACTTC. Protein sequence: CASSLIPGLAKNIQYF.

The V gene is TRBV9, the J gene TRBJ2-1; D possibly corresponds to TRBD2 (6 bases). Germline values: CDR1 SGDLS, CDR2 YYNGEE. The CDR3 is 14 amino acids. Trimming pared 0 bases from V and 8 bases from J, leaving 12 bases between. CDR3 bases: TGTGCCAGCAGCGTAGAACTAGCCAAGGATGAGCAGTTCTTC. This codes for CASSVELAKDEQFF.

J is TRBJ1-1 and V is TRBV28, with 8 bases lining up with TRBD1. Trimming removed 6 bases from V and 1 base from J; junction bases left unmatched: 4. The CDR3 has 14 amino acids. The germline CDR1 and CDR2 sequences are MDHEN and SYDVKM. The CDR3 region is CASSWTGRNTEAFF. The CDR3 bases are TGTGCCAGCAGCTGGACAGGGAGGAACACTGAAGCTTTCTTT.

The gene calls are TRBV7-9 and TRBJ1-1, with a possible D match to TRBD1 (5 bases). Germline V gene lookup returns CDR1 SEHNR and CDR2 FQNEAQ (reference sequence). Between the trimmed V and J ends, which lost 7 bases and 6 bases, there was a span of 18 bases. The length of the CDR3 is 14 residues. The CDR3 sequence is CASTQGRPGAEAFF. The DNA of the CDR3 is TGTGCCAGCACCCAAGGACGCCCGGGGGCTGAAGCTTTCTTT.

In nucleotides, the CDR3 is TGTGCCAGCAGCCAAGATCTGGAGGGTAACGCTGAAGCTTTCTTT. Translation: CASSQDLEGNAEAFF. The chain carries TRBV4-2 and TRBJ1-1; D is undetermined. The CDR3 has 15 amino acids. Germline V gene lookup returns CDR1 LGHNA and CDR2 YNFKEQ. V was clipped by 0 bases and J by 6 bases, with 14 bases between them.

The V gene is TRBV27, the J gene TRBJ2-7, with D perhaps TRBD2 (6 bases). The germline V and J ends were trimmed by 3 bases and 7 bases, with 13 bases remaining between them. The germline V gene has CDR1 MNHEY and CDR2 SMNVEV (reference sequence). This CDR3 has 13 amino acids. The CDR3 region has the DNA TGTGCCAGCAGTTTCCCGGGACGGGGGGAGCAGTACTTC. This translates into CASSFPGRGEQYF.